This TCR beta chain was documented in a study of T cell changes during pregnancy in multiple sclerosis. V was clipped by 7 bases and J by 1 base; unmatched bases: 7. Looked up from germline, CDR1 is LNHDA and CDR2 is SQIVND (reference sequence). The CDR3 is 15 amino acids. Repertoires were generated with immunoSEQ multiplex PCR, while TCRdb's copy carries only in-frame clones and drops some. The sample includes 60,000 to 75,000 clones, about 91% of them seen just once. The chain employs TRBV19 and TRBJ1-5; 7 nucleotides agree with TRBD1. This clonotype originated in a female donor in good health, enrolled as a control in a pregnancy study. The sequences come from peripheral blood, collected in the second trimester of pregnancy. DNA of the CDR3: TGTGCCAGTATTAAAGGGGGCAAGAGCAATCAGCCCCAGCATTTT. Translated: CASIKGGKSNQPQHF.